This TCR beta chain was identified in a study of blood T cell repertoires in COVID-19. Study-wide context: Donors in the United States, Italy and Spain gave samples during acute or convalescent COVID-19. PBMCs, B-cell-depleted T cells, or T cells were the source of the cDNA or gDNA that made up the material.

This clone has only one observation. In the study's own analysis: Amplification of reference gene primers was used by the study to estimate nucleated cell counts. Clones were sequenced by immunoSEQ multiplex PCR, and TCRdb holds only the in-frame ones, with some missing. Clonal size and the V and J genes are those of that table, whereas D and trimming came from the DNA. The table has 100,000 or so clones, almost 80% seen once; the top ten hold roughly 29%. The CDR3 extends over 16 amino acids. CDR1 is SGHDT and CDR2 is YYEEEE in the germline V gene. V was cut by 0 bases and J by 4 bases, with 16 bases left in between.

This TCR derives from a man aged 65 to 85 with active or convalescent COVID-19. V is TRBV5-6 and J is TRBJ2-5, with D possibly being TRBD2 (6 bases). The material sequenced was peripheral blood. CDR3 region: CASSLDGGIERETQYF. The CDR3 coding sequence is TGTGCCAGCAGCTTGGACGGGGGTATTGAGCGAGAGACCCAGTACTTC.